These T cell receptor beta chains were read from a single sample in a study of patients and donors after allogeneic stem cell transplantation. Each CDR3 protein is one row after TCRdb ran MiXCR on the RT-PCR reads. Among 70,000 or so distinct CDR3 sequences listed, around 27% were seen once. Sequenced input: blood, either unsorted or a sorted T cell fraction (not recorded which). Every receptor here comes from a human donor who was either an allogeneic HSCT recipient or a stem cell or donor lymphocyte infusion donor (not recorded which). It is not recorded whose cells these are; they may come from a transplant donor. Each CDR3 is given with its conserved first and last residue. A D gene is named only where the DNA matches it firmly. Clone size is not always given. Where it is, it says once, few, many or a class for expanded clones.

>TRBJ2-2|12|TRBV29-1|NA|few
TGCAGCGTTCGGGCGTTCACCGGGGAGCTGTTTTTT
CSVRAFTGELFF
>TRBJ2-1|13|TRBV7-9|NA|NA
TGTGCCAGCAGCTTGGATACGAGCAATGAGCAGTTCTTC
CASSLDTSNEQFF
>TRBJ1-1|17|TRBV11-2|TRBD1|NA
TGTGCCAGCAGCCGATTAGGTGGGACAGGGGAGTATACTGAAGCTTTCTTT
CASSRLGGTGEYTEAFF
>TRBJ2-3|12|TRBV12-3/TRBV12-4|NA|few
TGTGCCAGCAGTTTTGGCCCAGATACGCAGTATTTT
CASSFGPDTQYF
>TRBJ1-2|16|TRBV6-5|NA|few
TGTGCCAGCCGAGGATACAGCGGATCGAAGGCCTATGGCTACACCTTC
CASRGYSGSKAYGYTF
>TRBJ1-4|12|TRBV20-1|NA|NA
TGCAGTGCTAGAGATTTAGGGGCCAAACTGTTTTTT
CSARDLGAKLFF
>TRBJ1-4|15|TRBV5-4|TRBD1|few
TGTGCCAGCAGCGGAACGGGACAGGGACTTGAAAAACTGTTTTTT
CASSGTGQGLEKLFF
>TRBJ1-1|14|TRBV12-3/TRBV12-4|NA|few
TGTGCCAGCAGTCCCTTGGGGGGGAACACTGAAGCTTTCTTT
CASSPLGGNTEAFF
>TRBJ1-4|13|TRBV5-1|NA|few
TGCGCCAGCAGCTTTTCGGGTAATGAAAAACTGTTTTTT
CASSFSGNEKLFF
>TRBJ2-2|15|TRBV9|TRBD1|NA
TGTGCCAGCAGCCTGGGACAGTCAAACACCGGGGAGCTGTTTTTT
CASSLGQSNTGELFF
>TRBJ2-2|14|TRBV10-3|NA|NA
TGTGCCATCACTGACCGGGACCCTACCGGGGAGCTGTTTTTT
CAITDRDPTGELFF
>TRBJ2-2|17|TRBV5-6|NA|NA
TGTGCCAGCAGCCTCGAGGGGTTCTCACCCTATGGGGGGGAGCTGTTTTTT
CASSLEGFSPYGGELFF
>TRBJ1-2|16|TRBV15|NA|few
TGTGCCACCAGCAGAGTTAAAGGACAGACAAACTATGGCTACACCTTC
CATSRVKGQTNYGYTF
>TRBJ1-1|17|TRBV15|NA|NA
TGTGCCACCAGCAGAGGCCAGGGGATGGTAAAGGACACTGAAGCTTTCTTT
CATSRGQGMVKDTEAFF
>TRBJ1-1|13|TRBV29-1|NA|NA
TGCAGCGTTAGTGACGGAATGAACACTGAAGCTTTCTTT
CSVSDGMNTEAFF
>TRBJ1-2|12|TRBV7-9|TRBD1|few
TGTGCCAGCAGCCGGGACAGCGATGGCTACACCTTC
CASSRDSDGYTF
>TRBJ1-2|14|TRBV12-3/TRBV12-4|NA|few
TGTGCCAGCAGTTTTGACACGGACTTCTATGGCTACACCTTC
CASSFDTDFYGYTF
>TRBJ1-3|11|TRBV20-1|NA|many
TGCAGTGCTTGGGAAGGAAACACCATATATTTT
CSAWEGNTIYF
>TRBJ1-2|15|TRBV19|NA|few
TGTGCCAGTAGTACAGGCGGGGCTGGGGCCTATGGCTACACCTTC
CASSTGGAGAYGYTF
>TRBJ2-7|13|TRBV20-1|NA|NA
TGCAGTGCTAGAGGGTCCCAAGCCTACGAGCAGTACTTC
CSARGSQAYEQYF
>TRBJ1-1|12|TRBV20-1|NA|NA
TGCAGTGCTCGAGACCCCTCGACTGAAGCTTTCTTT
CSARDPSTEAFF
>TRBJ2-1|15|TRBV4-1|NA|once
TGCGCCAGCAGCCAAGGGGGTCGCGCCTACAATGAGCAGTTCTTC
CASSQGGRAYNEQFF
>TRBJ2-6|15|TRBV30|NA|NA
TGTGCCTGGGCGGGACCCAGCTCTGGGGCCAACGTCCTGACTTTC
CAWAGPSSGANVLTF
>TRBJ1-2|16|TRBV15|TRBD1|NA
TGTGCCACCAGCAGATCGGGACAGGCGGTTTACTATGGCTACACCTTC
CATSRSGQAVYYGYTF
>TRBJ1-6|15|TRBV3-1|NA|many
TGTGCCAGCAGCCAAGGAAAAGGTACAGCTTCACCCCTCCACTTT
CASSQGKGTASPLHF
>TRBJ2-3|14|TRBV20-1|TRBD2|NA
TGCAGTGCTAGTTTGGCGGGAGTACCAGATACGCAGTATTTT
CSASLAGVPDTQYF
>TRBJ1-5|16|TRBV4-1|NA|few
TGCGCCAGCAGCCAAGAACAGATAGCGGGCAATCAGCCCCAGCATTTT
CASSQEQIAGNQPQHF
>TRBJ1-2|17|TRBV6-5|NA|few
TGTGCCAGCAGTTACTCGAGTGGGGCCTCCGCTAACTATGGCTACACCTTC
CASSYSSGASANYGYTF
>TRBJ1-6|13|TRBV13|NA|NA
TGTGCCAGCAGCTTGGGTACAGGTTCACCCCTCCACTTT
CASSLGTGSPLHF
>TRBJ1-1|12|TRBV12-3/TRBV12-4|NA|NA
TGTGCCAGCAGTTTAACTGGGACTGAAGCTTTCTTT
CASSLTGTEAFF
>TRBJ2-2|16|TRBV7-9|NA|NA
TGTGCCAGCAGCCTCCGATTTAGCGCGAACACCGGGGAGCTGTTTTTT
CASSLRFSANTGELFF
>TRBJ1-5|10|TRBV20-1|NA|many
TGCAGTGCTTTTCGGCAGCCCCAGCATTTT
CSAFRQPQHF
>TRBJ2-5|16|TRBV5-6|TRBD1|few
TGTGCCAGCAGCATCGGGACAGGGGATATCCAAGAGACCCAGTACTTC
CASSIGTGDIQETQYF
>TRBJ1-4|14|TRBV12-3/TRBV12-4|TRBD1|NA
TGTGCCAGCAGTTTCACAGGGGCGAATGAAAAACTGTTTTTT
CASSFTGANEKLFF
>TRBJ2-5|14|TRBV29-1|NA|few
TGCAGCGTCCACGGGTCGCAGGGGTCGGAGACCCAGTACTTC
CSVHGSQGSETQYF
>TRBJ1-2|14|TRBV7-2|NA|few
TGTGCCAGCAGCTTAGCCGACAGCGACGGCGGCTACACCTTC
CASSLADSDGGYTF
>TRBJ1-1|15|TRBV7-9|NA|NA
TGTGCCAGCAGCGCCCGGGACACCCTGAACACTGAAGCTTTCTTT
CASSARDTLNTEAFF
>TRBJ1-4|16|TRBV5-1|TRBD1|NA
TGCGCCAGCAGCCCCCCTGGGACAGGGGCATCTGAAAAACTGTTTTTT
CASSPPGTGASEKLFF
>TRBJ2-5|13|TRBV15|NA|NA
TGTGCCACCGCGCCCCGGTGGGGGGCGACCCAGTACTTC
CATAPRWGATQYF
>TRBJ1-4|14|TRBV12-3/TRBV12-4|NA|many
TGTGCCAGCAGTCCGGGACAATCAAATGAAAAACTGTTTTTT
CASSPGQSNEKLFF
>TRBJ2-5|16|TRBV5-1|TRBD2|NA
TGCGCCAGCAGCTATTCCGGGACTAGCGGGCAAGAGACCCAGTACTTC
CASSYSGTSGQETQYF
>TRBJ2-1|17|TRBV20-1|TRBD2|NA
TGCAGTGCTAGGCGCCTAGCGGGAGGGCCGGGGTACAATGAGCAGTTCTTC
CSARRLAGGPGYNEQFF